A single sample is the source of the 2 T cell receptor beta chains below, sequenced in a study of blood T cells in healthy people across ages. A second PCR of roughly 7 to 11 cycles used a sample-barcoded 5' primer and a J-beta primer mix. From the 5' RACE reads, TCRdb called clonotypes with MiXCR, one entry per CDR3 protein. The table shows around 2 million distinct CDR3 sequences, with around 42% occurring only once. The specimen was blood. These receptors originate from a human donor in good health.

The V call is TRBV12-3 or TRBV12-4, the J call TRBJ1-1; D remains ambiguous. V was cut by 2 bases and J by 7 bases, with 17 bases left in between. This CDR3 comprises 15 residues. CDR3 in amino acids: CASSLPQADVNEAFF. CDR3 bases: TGTGCCAGCAGTTTACCCCAGGCCGACGTCAATGAAGCTTTCTTT.

CDR3 in amino acids: CASSSQRGTDTQYF. CDR3 bases: TGCGCCAGCAGCTCACAGCGGGGCACAGATACGCAGTATTTT. V is TRBV5-1 and J is TRBJ2-3; perhaps TRBD2 as D (6 bases). Germline CDR1 is SGHRS and CDR2 is YFSETQ. The length of the CDR3 is 14 residues. Trimming stripped 3 bases from V and 1 base from J, with 9 bases between.